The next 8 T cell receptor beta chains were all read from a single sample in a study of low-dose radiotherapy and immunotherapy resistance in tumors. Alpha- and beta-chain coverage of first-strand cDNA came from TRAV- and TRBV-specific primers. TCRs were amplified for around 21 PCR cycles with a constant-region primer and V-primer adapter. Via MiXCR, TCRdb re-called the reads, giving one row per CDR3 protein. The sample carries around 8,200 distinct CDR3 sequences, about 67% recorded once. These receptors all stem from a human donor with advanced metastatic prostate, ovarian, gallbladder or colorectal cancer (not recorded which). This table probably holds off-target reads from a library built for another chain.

The CDR3 protein is CASSGGQFSYNEQFF. The DNA of the CDR3 is TGCGCCAGCAGCGGGGGACAATTCTCCTACAATGAGCAGTTCTTC. The rearrangement joins TRBV5-1 to TRBJ2-1; TRBD1 is a possible D gene (6 bases). V lost 4 bases and J lost 0, with 11 bases in between. This CDR3 has 15 amino acids. Looked up from germline, CDR1 is SGHRS and CDR2 is YFSETQ. Complete variable domain (other parts from reference TRBV5-1 and TRBJ2-1): KAGVTQTPRYLIKTRGQQVTLSCSPISGHRSVSWYQQTPGQGLQFLFEYFSETQRNKGNFPGRFSGRQFSNSRSEMNVSTLELGDSALYLCASSGGQFSYNEQFFGPGTRLTVL.

The CDR3 loop is CASSNRGQGGELFF. The CDR3 DNA reads TGTGCCAGCAGTAACAGGGGGCAAGGCGGGGAGCTGTTTTTT. The rearrangement links TRBV12-3 or TRBV12-4 to TRBJ2-2; 9 nucleotides line up with TRBD1. This CDR3 region has 14 residues. J gave up 7 bases and V 5 bases, and 5 bases lay outside the gene matches.

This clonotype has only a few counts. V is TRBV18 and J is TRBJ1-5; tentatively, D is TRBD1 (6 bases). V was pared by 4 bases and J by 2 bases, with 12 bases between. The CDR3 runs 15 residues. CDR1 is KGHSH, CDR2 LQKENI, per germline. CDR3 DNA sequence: TGTGCCAGCTCACTGACAGGCACACGCAATCAGCCCCAGCATTTT. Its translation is CASSLTGTRNQPQHF.

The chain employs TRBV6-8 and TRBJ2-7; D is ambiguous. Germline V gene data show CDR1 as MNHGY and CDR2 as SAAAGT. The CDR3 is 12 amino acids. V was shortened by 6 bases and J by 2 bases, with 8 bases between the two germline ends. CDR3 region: CASSRGPYEQYF. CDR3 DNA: TGTGCCAGCAGCAGAGGACCCTACGAGCAGTACTTC.

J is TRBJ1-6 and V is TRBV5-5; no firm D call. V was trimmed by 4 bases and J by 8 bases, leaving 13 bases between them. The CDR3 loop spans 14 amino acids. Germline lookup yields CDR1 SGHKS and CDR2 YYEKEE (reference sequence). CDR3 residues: CASSQPGNHSPLHF. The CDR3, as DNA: TGTGCCAGCAGCCAGCCGGGGAACCATTCACCCCTCCACTTT.

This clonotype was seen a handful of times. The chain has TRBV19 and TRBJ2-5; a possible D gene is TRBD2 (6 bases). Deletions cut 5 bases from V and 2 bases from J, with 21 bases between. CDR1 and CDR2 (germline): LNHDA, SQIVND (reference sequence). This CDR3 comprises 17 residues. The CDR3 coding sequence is TGTGCCAGTAGTCCCACGGGGGAACGCCCTATTCAAGAGACCCAGTACTTC. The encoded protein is CASSPTGERPIQETQYF. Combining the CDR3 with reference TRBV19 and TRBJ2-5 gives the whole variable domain DGGITQSPKYLFRKEGQNVTLSCEQNLNHDAMYWYRQDPGQGLRLIYYSQIVNDFQKGDIAEGYSVSREKKESFPLTVTSAQKNPTAFYLCASSPTGERPIQETQYFGPGTRLLVL.

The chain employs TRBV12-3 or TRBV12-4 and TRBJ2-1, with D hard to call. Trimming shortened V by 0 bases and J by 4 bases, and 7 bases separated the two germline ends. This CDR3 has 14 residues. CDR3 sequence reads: CASSLANIYNEQFF. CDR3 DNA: TGTGCCAGCAGTTTAGCCAATATATACAATGAGCAGTTCTTC.

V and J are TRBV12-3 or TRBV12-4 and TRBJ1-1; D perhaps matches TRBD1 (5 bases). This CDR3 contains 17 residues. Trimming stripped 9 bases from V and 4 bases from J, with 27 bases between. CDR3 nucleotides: TGTGCCAGTGACACAAGGGACGGCGGAGCAGGCCGCACTGAAGCTTTCTTT. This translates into CASDTRDGGAGRTEAFF.